This TCR beta chain was sequenced for a study of STAT3 mutations in large granular lymphocyte leukemia. Whole-study findings and limits: Every T-cell large granular lymphocyte leukemia patient had at least one immunodominant TCR beta clonotype.

Measured with immunoSEQ multiplex PCR; TCRdb has only the in-frame clones, and not every one. The data hold 1,500 to 2,500 clones, with roughly two thirds observed a single time. CDR1 is SEHNR and CDR2 is FQNEAQ in the germline V gene (reference sequence). V lost 4 bases and J 9 bases, leaving 6 bases between the germline ends. The CDR3 is 11 amino acids. On this clone: What it binds is not known.

The chain links TRBV7-9 to TRBJ2-2; D remains unclear. The sequencing sample was made of peripheral blood mononuclear cells. The source is a man between 50 and 59 years old with T-cell large granular lymphocyte leukemia. Some clones in this sample may be carry-over from other donors' samples. The CDR3 region has the DNA TGTGCCAGCAGCTCGTTCCGGGAGCTGTTTTTT. This codes for CASSSFRELFF.